Following are 10 T cell receptor beta chains from one sample sequenced in a study of T cell changes during pregnancy in multiple sclerosis. The table came from immunoSEQ multiplex PCR; TCRdb's copy has only in-frame clones and leaves some out. The table includes some 70,000 clones, about 90% detected once. Sequences were derived from peripheral blood, sampled in the second trimester of pregnancy. The source of these receptors is a female donor with multiple sclerosis, enrolled in a pregnancy study.

The chain links TRBV7-2 to TRBJ1-2, with D tentatively TRBD1 (6 bases). With 0 bases removed from V and 1 base from J, the gap between germline ends came to 12 bases. Germline loops: CDR1 SGHTA, CDR2 FQGNSA. This CDR3 contains 16 residues. The DNA for the CDR3 is TGTGCCAGCAGCTTAGCGTCCGGGACACTTAACTATGGCTACACCTTC. It is translated as CASSLASGTLNYGYTF.

The chain employs TRBV7-9 and TRBJ2-7; D gene ambiguous. The CDR3 length is 12 residues. Germline V lookup: CDR1 SEHNR, CDR2 FQNEAQ (reference sequence). V lost 1 base and J 4 bases, leaving 5 bases between the germline ends. The CDR3, as DNA: TGTGCCAGCAGCTTAGAATCTTACGAGCAGTACTTC. Protein product: CASSLESYEQYF. The full variable domain, completed using reference TRBV7-9 and TRBJ2-7, is DTGVSQNPRHKITKRGQNVTFRCDPISEHNRLYWYRQTLGQGPEFLTYFQNEAQLEKSRLLSDRFSAERPKGSFSTLEIQRTEQGDSAMYLCASSLESYEQYFGPGTRLTVT.

The chain has TRBV6-1 and TRBJ2-5, with 8 nucleotides matching TRBD2. The CDR3 has 15 amino acids. Germline CDR1 and CDR2: MNHNS and SASEGT. Germline trimming cut 5 bases from V and 3 bases from J; bases unmatched to any gene: 8. The CDR3 DNA reads TGTGCCAGCAGTCTTCCGGGACTAGGAAAAGAGACCCAGTACTTC. Residues: CASSLPGLGKETQYF.

The J gene is TRBJ1-4, the V gene TRBV6-5; the D gene is possibly TRBD1 (5 bases). V dropped 6 bases and J dropped 8 bases, with 7 bases sitting between them. The germline CDR1 and CDR2 sequences are MNHEY and SVGAGI. The CDR3 is 11 residues long. The CDR3 region is CASRGAEKLFF. In nucleotides, the CDR3 is TGTGCCAGCAGAGGGGCCGAAAAACTGTTTTTT.

This clone was detected only once. The chain combines TRBV2 with TRBJ1-5; D is ambiguous. Trimming shortened V by 6 bases and J by 0 bases, and 6 bases separated the two germline ends. CDR1 is SNHLY, CDR2 FYNNEI, per germline. The CDR3 loop spans 13 amino acids. CDR3 residues: CASRQNSNQPQHF. The CDR3 region has the DNA TGTGCCAGCAGGCAGAATAGCAATCAGCCCCAGCATTTT.

This clone was seen only a few times. The sample has other DNA sequences that encode this CDR3 too. The V and J genes are TRBV27 and TRBJ1-2, with 7 bases fitting TRBD1. The germline V gene has CDR1 MNHEY and CDR2 SMNVEV (reference sequence). V dropped 3 bases and J dropped 7; count of bases not matched to a gene: 5. This CDR3 is 13 amino acids long. CDR3 region: CASSFRDRRGYTF. The CDR3 region has the DNA TGTGCCAGCAGTTTCCGGGACAGACGTGGCTACACCTTC.

The J gene is TRBJ1-1, the V gene TRBV7-3; the match to TRBD1 covers 7 bases. This CDR3 is 14 amino acids long. J gave up 0 bases and V 6 bases, and 4 bases lay outside the gene matches. Germline CDR1 is SGHTA and CDR2 is FQGTGA. In DNA, the CDR3 is TGTGCCAGCAGGGGACAGATACTGAACACTGAAGCTTTCTTT. Translation: CASRGQILNTEAFF.

The chain joins TRBV10-3 to TRBJ1-1; 9 bases map to TRBD1. Per the germline V gene, CDR1 is ENHRY and CDR2 is SYGVKD. This CDR3 has 14 amino acids. With 2 bases clipped from V and 5 bases from J, the junction kept 3 bases outside the gene matches. The CDR3 coding sequence is TGTGCCATCAGTGAGATAGGGACAGGGACTGAAGCTTTCTTT. Its protein product is CAISEIGTGTEAFF.

This sequence joins TRBV4-1 and TRBJ1-2, with a weak D call TRBD1 (5 bases). The V gene lost 0 bases and the J gene lost 6 bases, with 8 bases spanning the gap. In germline, CDR1 is MGHRA, CDR2 YSYEKL. This CDR3 region has 13 residues. The CDR3 DNA sequence: TGCGCCAGCAGCCAAGATGAAGGGGATGGCTACACCTTC. As protein: CASSQDEGDGYTF.

The chain uses TRBV7-9 and TRBJ1-1; 8 bases fit TRBD1. The CDR3 has 18 residues. Germline CDR1 reads SEHNR; CDR2 reads FQNEAQ (reference sequence). Unmatched junction bases numbered 15, after V lost 6 bases and J lost 0 bases. The CDR3 loop reads CASRSTGGASIMNTEAFF. DNA for the CDR3: TGTGCCAGCAGGTCTACAGGGGGGGCCTCGATCATGAACACTGAAGCTTTCTTT.